The TCR beta chain described here comes from a study of blood T cell repertoires in COVID-19. Assay: immunoSEQ multiplex PCR; the TCRdb copy retains only in-frame clones and omits some. The table lists some 210,000 clones, more than 85% of them singletons. The CDR3 loop spans 13 amino acids. Germline CDR1 reads SGHDN; CDR2 reads FVKESK. J gave up 8 bases and V 4 bases, and 6 bases lay outside the gene matches. V and J are TRBV14 and TRBJ1-1; 8 bases are a match to TRBD1. This receptor was identified in a man between 60 and 75 years old with COVID-19, enrolled during active disease. The sequenced sample was peripheral blood. CDR3 nucleotides: TGTGCCAGCAGCCTAAGACGGGACAGGGAAGCTTTCTTT. Translating gives CASSLRRDREAFF.